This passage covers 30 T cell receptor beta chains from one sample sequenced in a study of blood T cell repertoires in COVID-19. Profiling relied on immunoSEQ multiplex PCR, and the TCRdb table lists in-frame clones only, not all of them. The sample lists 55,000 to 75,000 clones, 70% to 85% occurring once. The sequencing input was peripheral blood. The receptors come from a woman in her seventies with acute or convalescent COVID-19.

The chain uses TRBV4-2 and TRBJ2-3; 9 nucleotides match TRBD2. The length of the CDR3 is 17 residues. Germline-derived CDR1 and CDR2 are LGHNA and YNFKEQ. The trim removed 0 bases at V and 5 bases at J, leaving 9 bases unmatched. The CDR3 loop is CASSQEGSASGKDTQYF. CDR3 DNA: TGTGCCAGCAGCCAAGAAGGGTCGGCTAGCGGGAAAGATACGCAGTATTTT.

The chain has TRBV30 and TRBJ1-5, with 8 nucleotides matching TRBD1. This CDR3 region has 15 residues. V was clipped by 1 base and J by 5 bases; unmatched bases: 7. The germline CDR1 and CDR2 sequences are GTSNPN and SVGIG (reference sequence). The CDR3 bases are TGTGCCTGGAGTGAAGCTCAGGGGGCCGATCAGCCCCAGCATTTT. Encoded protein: CAWSEAQGADQPQHF.

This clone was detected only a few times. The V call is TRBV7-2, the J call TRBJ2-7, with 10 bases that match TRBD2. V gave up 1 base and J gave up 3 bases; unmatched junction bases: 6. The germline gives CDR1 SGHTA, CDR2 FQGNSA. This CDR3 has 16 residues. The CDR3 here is CASSLESLAGVYEQYF. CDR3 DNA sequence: TGTGCCAGCAGCTTAGAATCTCTAGCGGGGGTCTACGAGCAGTACTTC.

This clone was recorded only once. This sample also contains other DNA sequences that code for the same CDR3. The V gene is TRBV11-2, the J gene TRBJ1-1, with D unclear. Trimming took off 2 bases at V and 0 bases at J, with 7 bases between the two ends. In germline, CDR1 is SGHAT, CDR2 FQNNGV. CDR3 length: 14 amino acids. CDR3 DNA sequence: TGTGCCAGCAGCTTACCAGGCCTGAACACTGAAGCTTTCTTT. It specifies CASSLPGLNTEAFF.

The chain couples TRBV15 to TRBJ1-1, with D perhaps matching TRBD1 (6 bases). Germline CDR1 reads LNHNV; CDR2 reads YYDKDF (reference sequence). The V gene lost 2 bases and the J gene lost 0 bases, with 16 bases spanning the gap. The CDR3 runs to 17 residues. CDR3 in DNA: TGTGCCACCAGCAGAACTAGGGGGAGTCAGGTGAACACTGAAGCTTTCTTT. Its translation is CATSRTRGSQVNTEAFF.

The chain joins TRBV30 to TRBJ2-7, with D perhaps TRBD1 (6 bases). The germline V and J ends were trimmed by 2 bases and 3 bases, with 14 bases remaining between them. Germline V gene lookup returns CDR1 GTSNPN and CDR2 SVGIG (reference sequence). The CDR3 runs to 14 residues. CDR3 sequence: CAWSIGQFYYEQYF. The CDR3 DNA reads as TGTGCCTGGAGTATAGGACAGTTCTACTACGAGCAGTACTTC.

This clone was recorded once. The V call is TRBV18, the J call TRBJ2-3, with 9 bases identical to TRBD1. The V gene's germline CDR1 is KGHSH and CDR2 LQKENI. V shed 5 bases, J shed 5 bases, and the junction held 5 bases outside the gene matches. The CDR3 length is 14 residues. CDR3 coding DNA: TGTGCCAGCTCATCCATGGGACAGGGAGATACGCAGTATTTT. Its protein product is CASSSMGQGDTQYF.

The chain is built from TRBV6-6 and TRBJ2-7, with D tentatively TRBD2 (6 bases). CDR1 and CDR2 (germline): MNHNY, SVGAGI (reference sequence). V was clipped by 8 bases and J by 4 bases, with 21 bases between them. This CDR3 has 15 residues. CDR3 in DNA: TGTGCCAGCTGTAGGAGGGACGGAGCTTCTTACGAGCAGTACTTC. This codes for CASCRRDGASYEQYF.

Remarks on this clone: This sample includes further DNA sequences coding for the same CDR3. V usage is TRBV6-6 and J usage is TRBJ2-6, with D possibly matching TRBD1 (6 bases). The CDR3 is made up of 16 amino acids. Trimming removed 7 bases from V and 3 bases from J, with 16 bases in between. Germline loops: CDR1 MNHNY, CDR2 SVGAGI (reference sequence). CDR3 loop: CASKQGGSSGANVLTF. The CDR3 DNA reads TGTGCCAGCAAGCAAGGGGGATCGAGTGGGGCCAACGTCCTGACTTTC.

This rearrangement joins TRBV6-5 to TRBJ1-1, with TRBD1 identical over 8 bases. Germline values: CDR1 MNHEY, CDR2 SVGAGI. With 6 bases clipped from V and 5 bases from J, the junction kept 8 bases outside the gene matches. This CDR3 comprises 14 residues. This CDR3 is CASRNRGRGTEAFF. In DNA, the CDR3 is TGTGCCAGCAGAAACAGGGGGAGGGGTACTGAAGCTTTCTTT.

The chain's CDR3 is CASVQGGLSRNTEAFF. DNA of the CDR3: TGCGCCAGCGTTCAGGGAGGGCTTTCCCGGAACACTGAAGCTTTCTTT. This chain links TRBV10-2 with TRBJ1-1; D is possibly TRBD1 (5 bases). Germline CDR1 and CDR2: WSHSY and SAAADI. The CDR3 runs 16 residues. The ends were cut back, 8 bases at V and 1 base at J, with 20 bases in the middle.

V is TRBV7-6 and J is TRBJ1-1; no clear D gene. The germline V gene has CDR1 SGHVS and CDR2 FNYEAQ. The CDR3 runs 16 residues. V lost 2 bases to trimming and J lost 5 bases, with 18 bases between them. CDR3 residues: CASSLTKDRGVTEAFF. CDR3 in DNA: TGTGCCAGCAGCTTAACCAAGGACCGCGGGGTGACTGAAGCTTTCTTT.

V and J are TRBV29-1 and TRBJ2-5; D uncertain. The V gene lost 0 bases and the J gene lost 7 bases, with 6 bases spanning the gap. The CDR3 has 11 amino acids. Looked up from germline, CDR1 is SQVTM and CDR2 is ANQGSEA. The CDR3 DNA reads TGCAGCGTTGAAGAAACGGGGACCCAGTACTTC. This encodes CSVEETGTQYF.

This CDR3 reads CASSPAGGQGPYEQYF. CDR3 coding DNA: TGTGCCAGCAGCCCCGCCGGGGGACAGGGGCCCTACGAGCAGTACTTC. This chain uses TRBV7-9 with TRBJ2-7; 10 bases are a match to TRBD1. The V gene's germline CDR1 is SEHNR and CDR2 FQNEAQ (reference sequence). V lost 5 bases to trimming and J lost 2 bases; unmatched junction nucleotides: 9. The CDR3 length is 16 residues.

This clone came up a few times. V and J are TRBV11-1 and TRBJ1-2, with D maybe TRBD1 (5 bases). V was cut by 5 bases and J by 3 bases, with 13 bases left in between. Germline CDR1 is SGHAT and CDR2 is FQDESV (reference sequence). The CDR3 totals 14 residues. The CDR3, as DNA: TGTGCCAGCAGCCTGCCCGGGGGATACTATGGCTACACCTTC. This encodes CASSLPGGYYGYTF.

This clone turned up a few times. The CDR3 nucleotides are TGTGCCAGCAGTCGTGGGGCGGGGAGTGGCTACACCTTC. It encodes CASSRGAGSGYTF. This rearrangement joins TRBV3-1 (or the pseudogene TRBV3-2) to TRBJ1-2; tentatively, D is TRBD1 (5 bases). V lost 6 bases and J lost 7, with 15 bases in between. The CDR3 is made up of 13 amino acids. Germline CDR1 reads LGHDT; CDR2 reads YNNKEL (reference sequence).

CDR3: CASSPRRVAEAFF. In DNA, the CDR3 is TGTGCCAGCAGTCCCCGCCGGGTCGCTGAAGCTTTCTTT. The rearrangement joins TRBV27 to TRBJ1-1; D unclear. Germline CDR1 MNHEY, CDR2 SMNVEV (reference sequence). The CDR3 sequence is 13 residues long. V was clipped by 5 bases and J by 6 bases, with 13 bases between them.

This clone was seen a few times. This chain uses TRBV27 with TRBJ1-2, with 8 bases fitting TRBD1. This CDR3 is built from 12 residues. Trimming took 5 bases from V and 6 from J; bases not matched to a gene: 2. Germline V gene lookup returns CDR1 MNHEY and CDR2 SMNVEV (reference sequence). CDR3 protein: CASSTTGDGYTF. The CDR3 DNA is TGTGCCAGCAGTACGACAGGGGATGGCTACACCTTC.

Here the CDR3 DNA reads TGCAGTGCCCGGGACACCTACGAGCAGTACTTC. Its protein product is CSARDTYEQYF. V usage is TRBV20-1 and J usage is TRBJ2-7; the D gene is possibly TRBD1 (6 bases). Germline V gene lookup returns CDR1 DFQATT and CDR2 SNEGSKA (reference sequence). V lost 6 bases and J lost 2, with 8 bases in between. The CDR3 is 11 residues long.

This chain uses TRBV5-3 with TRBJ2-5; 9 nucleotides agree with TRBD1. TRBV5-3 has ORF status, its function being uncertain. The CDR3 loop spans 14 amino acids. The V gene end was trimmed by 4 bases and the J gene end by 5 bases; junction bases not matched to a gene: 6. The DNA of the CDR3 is TGTGCCAGAAGCCCGGACAGGGGCCGGGAGACCCAGTACTTC. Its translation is CARSPDRGRETQYF.

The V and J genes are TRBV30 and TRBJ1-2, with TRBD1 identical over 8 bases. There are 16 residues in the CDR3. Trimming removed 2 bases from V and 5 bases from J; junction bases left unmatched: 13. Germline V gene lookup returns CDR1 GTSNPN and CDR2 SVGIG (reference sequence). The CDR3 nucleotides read TGTGCCTGGAGTCCTTTGACAGGGGTAGTGGGGTATGGCTACACCTTC. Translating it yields CAWSPLTGVVGYGYTF.

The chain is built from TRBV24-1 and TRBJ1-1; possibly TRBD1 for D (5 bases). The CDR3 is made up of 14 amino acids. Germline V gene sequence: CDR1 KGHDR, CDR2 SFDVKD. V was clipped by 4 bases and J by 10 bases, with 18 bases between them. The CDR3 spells CATSDSTAPQGAFF. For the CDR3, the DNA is TGTGCCACCAGTGACTCGACAGCCCCACAAGGAGCTTTCTTT.

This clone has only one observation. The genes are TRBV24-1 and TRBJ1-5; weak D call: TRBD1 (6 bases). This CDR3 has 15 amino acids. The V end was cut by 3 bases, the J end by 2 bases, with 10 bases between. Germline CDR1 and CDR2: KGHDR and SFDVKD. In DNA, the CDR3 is TGTGCCACCAGTGATCGCTCAGGGGGCAATCAGCCCCAGCATTTT. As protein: CATSDRSGGNQPQHF.

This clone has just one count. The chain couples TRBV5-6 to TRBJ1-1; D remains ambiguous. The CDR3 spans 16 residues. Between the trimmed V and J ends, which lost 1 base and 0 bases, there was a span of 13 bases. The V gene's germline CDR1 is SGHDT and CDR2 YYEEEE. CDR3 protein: CASSLWGGSVNTEAFF. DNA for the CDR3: TGTGCCAGCAGCTTGTGGGGAGGCTCGGTGAACACTGAAGCTTTCTTT.

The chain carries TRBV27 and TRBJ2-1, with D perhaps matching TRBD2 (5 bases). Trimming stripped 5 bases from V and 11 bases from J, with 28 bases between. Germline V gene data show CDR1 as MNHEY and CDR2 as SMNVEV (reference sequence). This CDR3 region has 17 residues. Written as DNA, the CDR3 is TGTGCCAGCAGTCCTACCCCTGGCGGAGGAGGAGCGGTAAAGCAGTTCTTC. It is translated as CASSPTPGGGGAVKQFF.

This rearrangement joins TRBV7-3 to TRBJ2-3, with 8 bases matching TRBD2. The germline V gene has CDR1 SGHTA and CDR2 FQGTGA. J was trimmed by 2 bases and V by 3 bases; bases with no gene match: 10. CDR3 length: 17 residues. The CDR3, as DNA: TGTGCCAGCAGCTTCGGCGGGAGGTCGCGAGCCACAGATACGCAGTATTTT. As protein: CASSFGGRSRATDTQYF.

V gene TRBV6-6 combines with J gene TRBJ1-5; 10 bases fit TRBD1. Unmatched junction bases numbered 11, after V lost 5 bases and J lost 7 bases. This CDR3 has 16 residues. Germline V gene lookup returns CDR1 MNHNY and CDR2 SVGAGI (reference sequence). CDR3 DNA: TGTGCCAGCAGTCCTCAGGACAGGGGGACGGGGCAGCCCCAGCATTTT. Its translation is CASSPQDRGTGQPQHF.

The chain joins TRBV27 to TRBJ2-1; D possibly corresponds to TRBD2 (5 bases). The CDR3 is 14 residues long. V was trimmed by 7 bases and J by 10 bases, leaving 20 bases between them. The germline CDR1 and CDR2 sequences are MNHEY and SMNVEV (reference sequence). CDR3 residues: CASTAGISLGEQFF. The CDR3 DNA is TGTGCCAGCACCGCCGGGATTTCTTTAGGGGAGCAGTTCTTC.

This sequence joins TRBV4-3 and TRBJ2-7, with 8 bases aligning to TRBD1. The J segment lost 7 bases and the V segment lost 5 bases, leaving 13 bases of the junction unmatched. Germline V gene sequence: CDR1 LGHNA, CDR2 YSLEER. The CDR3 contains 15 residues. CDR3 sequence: CASSVDLRGQREQYF. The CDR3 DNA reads TGCGCCAGCAGCGTTGATCTCAGGGGGCAGAGAGAGCAGTACTTC.

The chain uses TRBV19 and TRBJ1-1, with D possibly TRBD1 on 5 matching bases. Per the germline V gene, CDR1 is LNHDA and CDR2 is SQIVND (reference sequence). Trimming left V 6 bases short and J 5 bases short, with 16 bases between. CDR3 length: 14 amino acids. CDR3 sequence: CASSQYGGGTEAFF. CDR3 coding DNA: TGTGCCAGTAGCCAATATGGCGGGGGAACTGAAGCTTTCTTT.